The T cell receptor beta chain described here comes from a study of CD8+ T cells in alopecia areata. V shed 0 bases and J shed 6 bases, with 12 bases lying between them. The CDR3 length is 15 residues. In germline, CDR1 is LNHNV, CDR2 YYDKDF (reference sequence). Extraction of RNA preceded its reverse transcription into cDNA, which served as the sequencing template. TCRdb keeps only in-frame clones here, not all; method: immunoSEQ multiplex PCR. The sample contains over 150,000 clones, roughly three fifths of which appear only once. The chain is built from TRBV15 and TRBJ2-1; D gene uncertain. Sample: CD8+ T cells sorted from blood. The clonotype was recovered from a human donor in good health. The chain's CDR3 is CATSRDRTLSNEQFF. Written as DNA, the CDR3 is TGTGCCACCAGCAGAGATCGGACCCTCAGCAATGAGCAGTTCTTC.